Listed below are T cell receptor beta chains from one sample, sequenced in a study of graft-versus-host responses after intestinal transplantation. Data came from immunoSEQ multiplex PCR; TCRdb stores just in-frame clones and leaves some out. The data contain about 21,000 clones, 56% of them singletons. Sequenced material: alloreactive CD4+ T cells from a mixed lymphocyte reaction culture, taken before intestinal transplant. Receptors originate from a human patient who received an intestinal transplant. CDR3s include the opening cysteine and the closing phenylalanine or tryptophan. A D gene is named only where the DNA matches it firmly. Not all rows give a size; the values are once, few, many and, for expanded clones, a class.

clone size | D gene | J gene | V gene | CDR3 protein | CDR3 DNA
few | NA | TRBJ1-1 | TRBV29-1 | CSVVAGIQNTEAFF | TGCAGCGTTGTGGCAGGTATTCAGAACACTGAAGCTTTCTTT
few | NA | TRBJ1-4 | TRBV6-5 | CASRSYRVGKLFF | TGTGCCAGCAGATCATACAGGGTAGGAAAACTGTTTTTT
few | NA | TRBJ2-7 | TRBV7-2 | CASSLQVGQLYEQYF | TGTGCCAGCAGCCTTCAAGTGGGACAATTATACGAGCAGTACTTC
NA | TRBD2 | TRBJ2-5 | TRBV9 | CASSGREGWATQYF | TGTGCCAGCAGCGGCCGGGAGGGATGGGCGACCCAGTACTTC
NA | NA | TRBJ2-3 | TRBV9 | CASSVGRKTVSSTDTQYF | TGTGCCAGCAGCGTAGGCCGGAAGACAGTTTCCTCCACAGATACGCAGTATTTT
once | TRBD2 | TRBJ2-7 | TRBV14 | CASSQEGGNGGTLNEQYF | TGTGCCAGCAGCCAAGAGGGGGGGAATGGAGGGACTCTTAACGAGCAGTACTTC
NA | TRBD2 | TRBJ2-5 | TRBV6-1 | CASTGLGMFLETQYF | TGTGCCAGCACCGGACTAGGGATGTTTTTAGAGACCCAGTACTTC
NA | NA | TRBJ1-1 | TRBV6-5 | CASSPTGLRPAFF | TGTGCCAGCAGCCCAACAGGTCTCCGTCCAGCTTTCTTT
NA | TRBD1 | TRBJ2-1 | TRBV7-3 | CASSLDREGEQFF | TGTGCCAGCAGCTTAGACAGGGAAGGTGAGCAGTTCTTC
few | TRBD1 | TRBJ1-3 | TRBV28 | CASSLRTGTGNGNTIYF | TGTGCCAGCAGTTTACGCACCGGGACAGGGAATGGAAACACCATATATTTT
NA | TRBD1 | TRBJ1-5 | TRBV6-6 | CASSDRGSNQPQHF | TGTGCCAGCAGTGACAGGGGCTCCAATCAGCCCCAGCATTTT
NA | TRBD1 | TRBJ1-5 | TRBV19 | CASSQQGNQPQHF | TGTGCCAGTAGTCAACAGGGGAATCAGCCCCAGCATTTT
NA | NA | TRBJ1-1 | TRBV7-9 | CASSPRGSDGTEAFF | TGTGCCAGCAGCCCCCGGGGGAGCGACGGCACTGAAGCTTTCTTT
NA | NA | TRBJ2-5 | TRBV5-1 | CASSRGGAGETQYF | TGCGCCAGCAGCCGGGGCGGGGCCGGAGAGACCCAGTACTTC
NA | TRBD1 | TRBJ2-1 | TRBV6-1 | CASSTGTGGLYEQFF | TGTGCCAGCAGTACCGGGACAGGGGGCCTTTACGAGCAGTTCTTC
NA | TRBD2 | TRBJ2-7 | TRBV5-5 | CASSHYSGIGYEQYF | TGTGCCAGCAGCCACTATAGCGGGATCGGCTACGAGCAGTACTTC
NA | NA | TRBJ1-3 | TRBV5-1 | CASSSLGASGNTIYF | TGCGCCAGCAGCTCTCTTGGGGCGAGTGGAAACACCATATATTTT
few | NA | TRBJ2-1 | TRBV20-1 | CSASRTTEQFF | TGCAGTGCTAGCCGGACTACCGAGCAGTTCTTC
few | TRBD1 | TRBJ1-5 | TRBV10-3 | CAIRGTGDQPQHF | TGTGCCATCAGGGGGACAGGGGATCAGCCCCAGCATTTT
NA | NA | TRBJ2-7 | TRBV15 | CATSRGMGRTAIYEQYF | TGTGCCACCAGCAGAGGAATGGGGCGCACAGCCATCTACGAGCAGTACTTC
NA | TRBD2 | TRBJ2-7 | TRBV18 | CASSRPGGYEQYF | TGTGCCAGCTCACGGCCGGGGGGGTACGAGCAGTACTTC
NA | TRBD1 | TRBJ2-5 | TRBV25-1 | CASSVTGVRETQYF | TGTGCCAGCAGTGTGACAGGGGTGAGGGAGACCCAGTACTTC
NA | TRBD1 | TRBJ1-2 | TRBV7-9 | CASSLGTGDRYGYTF | TGTGCCAGCAGCCTAGGGACAGGGGACCGCTATGGCTACACCTTC
few | NA | TRBJ1-5 | TRBV7-9 | CASSLAGGADQPQHF | TGTGCCAGCAGCTTAGCGGGCGGGGCCGATCAGCCCCAGCATTTT
NA | NA | TRBJ2-7 | TRBV6-1 | CASSPRQPYEQYF | TGTGCCAGCAGTCCACGACAGCCCTACGAGCAGTACTTC
few | TRBD1 | TRBJ1-5 | TRBV18 | CASSIQGASQPQHF | TGTGCCAGCTCTATACAGGGGGCAAGTCAGCCCCAGCATTTT
few | TRBD1 | TRBJ1-3 | TRBV19 | CASKTGTGGIGNTIYF | TGTGCCAGTAAAACCGGGACAGGGGGCATTGGAAACACCATATATTTT
NA | TRBD1 | TRBJ2-7 | TRBV30 | CAWSWTGGYEQYF | TGTGCCTGGAGCTGGACAGGGGGCTACGAGCAGTACTTC
NA | TRBD1 | TRBJ1-5 | TRBV5-5 | CASSRGQAINQPQHF | TGTGCCAGCAGCCGGGGACAGGCGATAAATCAGCCCCAGCATTTT
few | NA | TRBJ2-2 | TRBV9 | CASSVFSTGELFF | TGTGCCAGCAGCGTATTTAGCACCGGGGAGCTGTTTTTT
few | NA | TRBJ1-6 | TRBV6-5 | CASSSYIVRGGSPLHF | TGTGCCAGCAGTTCGTATATCGTCAGGGGCGGTTCACCCCTCCACTTT
NA | TRBD2 | TRBJ2-3 | TRBV30 | CAFSTGTSMPDTQYF | TGTGCTTTTTCGACCGGGACTAGTATGCCAGATACGCAGTATTTT
NA | NA | TRBJ1-2 | TRBV28 | CASSFEARRYGYTF | TGTGCCAGCAGTTTCGAGGCAAGGCGTTATGGCTACACCTTC
few | NA | TRBJ1-1 | TRBV7-2 | CASSLYGGGTEAFF | TGTGCCAGCAGCTTATATGGGGGGGGCACTGAAGCTTTCTTT
NA | NA | TRBJ2-4 | TRBV15 | CATSRAGAKNIQYF | TGTGCCACCAGCAGAGCGGGAGCCAAAAACATTCAGTACTTC
NA | TRBD1 | TRBJ1-4 | TRBV19 | CASRRQGGTNEKLFF | TGTGCCAGTAGGCGACAGGGGGGAACTAATGAAAAACTGTTTTTT
few | NA | TRBJ1-5 | TRBV6-4 | CASSDQRTSNQPQHF | TGTGCCAGCAGTGACCAGAGGACAAGCAATCAGCCCCAGCATTTT
NA | TRBD2 | TRBJ2-1 | TRBV12-5 | CASGLVRGGVSYNEQFF | TGTGCTAGTGGTTTGGTACGCGGGGGAGTCTCCTACAATGAGCAGTTCTTC
NA | TRBD1 | TRBJ1-1 | TRBV18 | CASSPPSRGVTEAFF | TGTGCCAGCTCACCACCGAGCAGGGGGGTAACTGAAGCTTTCTTT
NA | TRBD1 | TRBJ2-5 | TRBV9 | CASSLFQGAWETQYF | TGTGCCAGCAGCTTATTTCAGGGGGCCTGGGAGACCCAGTACTTC
few | NA | TRBJ1-5 | TRBV10-3 | CAISEGAGNNQPQHF | TGTGCCATCAGTGAGGGGGCAGGGAACAATCAGCCCCAGCATTTT
NA | NA | TRBJ1-1 | TRBV30 | CAWSSSDTEAFF | TGTGCCTGGAGTTCCAGTGACACTGAAGCTTTCTTT
few | NA | TRBJ2-2 | TRBV18 | CASSPFEQTNTGELFF | TGTGCCAGCTCACCGTTTGAACAGACGAACACCGGGGAGCTGTTTTTT